Shown below are 27 T cell receptor beta chains from a single sample sequenced in a study of CD8+ T cells in alopecia areata. TCR sequencing used cDNA made by reverse transcription of extracted RNA. The protocol was immunoSEQ multiplex PCR, while the TCRdb copy is restricted to in-frame clones and leaves out a portion. Altogether 120,000 to 150,000 clones are present, around 86% being singletons, with the ten largest covering 13%. The treatment denotes: oral pan-JAK inhibitor, 5-10 mg twice daily. This specimen was CD8+ T cells sorted from blood, taken at week 4, from a patient treated with tofacitinib. The source is a human donor with alopecia areata.

DNA for the CDR3: TGTGCCAGCAGTTTATCGGGCGGGGGCACCTACGAGCAGTACTTC. Its protein is CASSLSGGGTYEQYF. The chain is built from TRBV27 and TRBJ2-7; possible D gene TRBD2, 7 bases. CDR1 MNHEY and CDR2 SMNVEV come from the germline V gene (reference sequence). V was clipped by 0 bases and J by 2 bases, with 11 bases between them. The CDR3 spans 15 residues.

The chain is built from TRBV15 and TRBJ2-1; a possible D gene is TRBD2 (5 bases). Trimming took off 9 bases at V and 2 bases at J, with 14 bases between the two ends. In germline, CDR1 is LNHNV, CDR2 YYDKDF (reference sequence). CDR3 length: 14 amino acids. CDR3 nucleotides: TGTGCCACGGGAGACGGTGTCGCCTACAATGAGCAGTTCTTC. This sequence encodes CATGDGVAYNEQFF.

V is TRBV7-2 and J is TRBJ2-2, with 9 bases matching TRBD2. J was trimmed by 8 bases and V by 3 bases; bases with no gene match: 10. The CDR3 is 16 amino acids. Germline CDR1 is SGHTA and CDR2 is FQGNSA. The CDR3, as DNA: TGTGCCAGCAGCTTGATTAGCGGGGGCCCCATAGGGGAGCTGTTTTTT. It codes for CASSLISGGPIGELFF.

This clone was seen more than once but under ten times. The genes are TRBV16 and TRBJ2-7, with D possibly TRBD2 on 5 matching bases. This CDR3 has 13 residues. In germline, CDR1 is KGHSY, CDR2 FQNENV. V dropped 4 bases and J dropped 1 base, with 8 bases sitting between them. The CDR3 region is CASSPSGSYEQYF. CDR3 DNA sequence: TGTGCCAGCAGCCCTTCGGGGTCCTACGAGCAGTACTTC.

The chain joins TRBV5-1 to TRBJ2-1; D is unresolved. Germline V gives CDR1 SGHRS, CDR2 YFSETQ. This CDR3 region has 14 residues. The ends were cut back, 5 bases at V and 10 bases at J, with 19 bases in the middle. The CDR3 coding sequence is TGCGCCAGCAGATTTGATACTTCCGTAGAGGAGCAGTTCTTC. Its translation is CASRFDTSVEEQFF.

This chain links TRBV30 with TRBJ2-1; D is unresolved. Germline loops: CDR1 GTSNPN, CDR2 SVGIG (reference sequence). V gave up 1 base and J gave up 3 bases, with 10 bases separating them. The CDR3 spans 14 residues. The CDR3 loop is CAWSDQTIYNEQFF. In DNA form, the CDR3 reads TGTGCCTGGAGTGATCAAACAATCTACAATGAGCAGTTCTTC. Full variable domain (remainder filled in from reference TRBV30 and TRBJ2-1): SQTIHQWPATLVQPVGSPLSLECTVEGTSNPNLYWYRQAAGRGLQLLFYSVGIGQISSEVPQNLSASRPQDRQFILSSKKLLLSDSGFYLCAWSDQTIYNEQFFGPGTRLTVL.

The rearrangement uses TRBV29-1 and TRBJ2-1, with D uncertain. Trimming took off 4 bases at V and 6 bases at J, with 10 bases between the two ends. The CDR3 is 12 residues long. CDR1 is SQVTM, CDR2 ANQGSEA, per germline. The chain's CDR3 is CSVGPNGNEQFF. CDR3 DNA sequence: TGCAGCGTTGGGCCTAATGGCAATGAGCAGTTCTTC.

This chain uses TRBV7-6 with TRBJ2-7, with unresolved D. The CDR3 is 16 amino acids. Germline CDR1 SGHVS, CDR2 FNYEAQ. V dropped 4 bases and J dropped 2 bases, with 18 bases sitting between them. CDR3 protein: CASSSMDGATTYEQYF. Here the CDR3 DNA reads TGTGCCAGCAGCTCAATGGACGGAGCAACTACCTACGAGCAGTACTTC.

The chain joins TRBV9 to TRBJ1-2; weak D call: TRBD1 (6 bases). CDR1 is SGDLS, CDR2 YYNGEE, per germline. This CDR3 has 14 residues. The V gene lost 4 bases and the J gene lost 4 bases, with 14 bases spanning the gap. Here the CDR3 DNA reads TGTGCCAGCAGCCCCCAACAGGGTAGCTATGGCTACACCTTC. Its translation: CASSPQQGSYGYTF. Combining the CDR3 with reference TRBV9 and TRBJ1-2 gives the whole variable domain DSGVTQTPKHLITATGQRVTLRCSPRSGDLSVYWYQQSLDQGLQFLIQYYNGEERAKGNILERFSAQQFPDLHSELNLSSLELGDSALYFCASSPQQGSYGYTFGSGTRLTVV.

The chain couples TRBV7-9 to TRBJ2-1; D is uncertain. Looked up from germline, CDR1 is SEHNR and CDR2 is FQNEAQ (reference sequence). V was clipped by 0 bases and J by 5 bases, with 2 bases between them. The CDR3 is made up of 12 amino acids. For the CDR3, the DNA is TGTGCCAGCAGCTTAGCGCACAATGAGCAGTTCTTC. Its translation is CASSLAHNEQFF.

This rearrangement joins TRBV6-5 to TRBJ2-7; 10 positions agree with TRBD1. The J segment lost 6 bases and the V segment lost 2 bases, leaving 4 bases of the junction unmatched. The length of the CDR3 is 14 residues. Germline V gene lookup returns CDR1 MNHEY and CDR2 SVGAGI. The CDR3 DNA sequence: TGTGCCAGCAGTTACGGGGGACAGGGGACCGAGCAGTACTTC. Protein: CASSYGGQGTEQYF.

The sample holds a few counts of this clone. The chain carries TRBV29-1 and TRBJ2-3; the D gene is possibly TRBD2 (5 bases). V was pared by 1 base and J by 2 bases, with 10 bases between. Germline V gives CDR1 SQVTM, CDR2 ANQGSEA. The CDR3 totals 14 residues. CDR3 residues: CSVEGGGYTDTQYF. The CDR3 nucleotides read TGCAGCGTTGAAGGAGGCGGGTACACAGATACGCAGTATTTT.

The V call is TRBV7-8, the J call TRBJ2-7; TRBD1 agrees at 12 bases. The V segment lost 0 bases and the J segment 4 bases; nucleotides outside the gene matches: 10. Per germline, CDR1 SGHVS and CDR2 FQNEAQ. The CDR3 extends over 18 amino acids. CDR3 bases: TGTGCCAGCAGCTTAGCCAAGGTTGGGACAGGGGGCCTATACGAGCAGTACTTC. Protein: CASSLAKVGTGGLYEQYF.

This clone was seen a single time. The chain couples TRBV2 to TRBJ2-3; 7 positions agree with TRBD2. The germline V gene has CDR1 SNHLY and CDR2 FYNNEI. The CDR3 is made up of 16 amino acids. J gave up 1 base and V 2 bases, and 6 bases lay outside the gene matches. This CDR3 is CASSEKRGGGTDTQYF. DNA for the CDR3: TGTGCCAGCAGTGAAAAGCGGGGCGGGGGCACAGATACGCAGTATTTT. The full variable domain, completed using reference TRBV2 and TRBJ2-3, is EPEVTQTPSHQVTQMGQEVILRCVPISNHLYFYWYRQILGQKVEFLVSFYNNEISEKSEIFDDQFSVERPDGSNFTLKIRSTKLEDSAMYFCASSEKRGGGTDTQYFGPGTRLTVL.

This chain links TRBV27 with TRBJ1-5; unclear D gene. CDR1 and CDR2 (germline): MNHEY, SMNVEV (reference sequence). The ends were cut back, 5 bases at V and 5 bases at J, with 1 base in the middle. The CDR3 covers 10 residues. CDR3 bases: TGTGCCAGCAGTGATCAGCCCCAGCATTTT. It is translated as CASSDQPQHF.

A single count supports this clone. The gene calls are TRBV5-6 and TRBJ2-1, with unresolved D. Germline assignment: CDR1 SGHDT and CDR2 YYEEEE. V lost 0 bases and J 0 bases, leaving 13 bases between the germline ends. This CDR3 comprises 17 residues. The CDR3 DNA sequence: TGTGCCAGCAGCTTGGCCGGGTCCCTGAGCTCCTACAATGAGCAGTTCTTC. Amino acid sequence: CASSLAGSLSSYNEQFF.

The genes are TRBV14 and TRBJ2-2; tentatively, D is TRBD1 (6 bases). The CDR3 loop spans 15 amino acids. Germline CDR1 reads SGHDN; CDR2 reads FVKESK. Trimming shortened V by 4 bases and J by 6 bases, and 15 bases separated the two germline ends. CDR3 DNA: TGTGCCAGCAGCCCTAAGGGACACCCACCCGGGGAGCTGTTTTTT. The encoded protein is CASSPKGHPPGELFF. Complete variable domain (other parts from reference TRBV14 and TRBJ2-2): EAGVTQFPSHSVIEKGQTVTLRCDPISGHDNLYWYRRVMGKEIKFLLHFVKESKQDESGMPNNRFLAERTGGTYSTLKVQPAELEDSGVYFCASSPKGHPPGELFFGEGSRLTVL.

V and J are TRBV7-7 and TRBJ2-7, with D possibly being TRBD2 (6 bases). The CDR3 loop spans 13 amino acids. Trimming cost V 1 base and J 6 bases, with 10 bases left between them. Germline V gene lookup returns CDR1 SSHAT and CDR2 FNYEAQ (reference sequence). The CDR3 region has the DNA TGTGCCAGCAGCTTAGAGGAGGGCGGCGAGCAGTACTTC. Amino acid sequence: CASSLEEGGEQYF.

J is TRBJ1-1 and V is TRBV29-1; the D gene is possibly TRBD1 (5 bases). Germline-derived CDR1 and CDR2 are SQVTM and ANQGSEA. The length of the CDR3 is 12 residues. Trimming removed 6 bases at V and 1 base at J, with 9 bases between. The CDR3: CSVGAKNTEAFF. The CDR3 nucleotides are TGCAGCGTAGGGGCCAAGAACACTGAAGCTTTCTTT.

This rearrangement joins TRBV27 to TRBJ1-5; the D is unclear. Germline assignment: CDR1 MNHEY and CDR2 SMNVEV (reference sequence). Deletions cut 2 bases from V and 9 bases from J, with 11 bases between. The CDR3 is 13 amino acids. The CDR3 reads CASSLRVDRPQHF. Here the CDR3 DNA reads TGTGCCAGCAGTTTAAGGGTTGACCGGCCCCAGCATTTT.

The chain uses TRBV13 and TRBJ2-1; weak D call: TRBD2 (5 bases). Deletions cut 0 bases from V and 9 bases from J, with 9 bases between. Germline V gene data show CDR1 as PRHDT and CDR2 as FYEKMQ (reference sequence). The CDR3 sequence is 13 residues long. CDR3 sequence reads: CASSLGRGFEQFF. DNA for the CDR3: TGTGCCAGCAGCTTAGGTCGGGGTTTTGAGCAGTTCTTC.

This clone turned up a few times. The chain links TRBV4-1 to TRBJ1-5, with a tentative D call TRBD1 (5 bases). The V and J ends lost 5 bases and 3 bases respectively, with 14 bases between them. The CDR3 has 15 residues. From germline, CDR1 is MGHRA and CDR2 YSYEKL. CDR3 sequence: CASSDYRSPNQPQHF. The CDR3 bases are TGCGCCAGCAGCGACTACAGGAGTCCCAATCAGCCCCAGCATTTT.

This clone has only one observation. The rearrangement links TRBV6-4 to TRBJ2-1; D not resolved. Between the trimmed V and J ends, which lost 3 bases and 11 bases, there was a span of 14 bases. The CDR3 totals 13 residues. Germline V gives CDR1 MRHNA, CDR2 SNTAGT. CDR3 amino acids: CASSEGRREKQFF. The CDR3 DNA follows: TGTGCCAGCAGTGAAGGACGGCGAGAAAAGCAGTTCTTC.

Regarding this clone: A junction boundary mismatches the germline segment, possibly from a read error. The chain carries TRBV10-3 and TRBJ1-2, with 12 bases fitting TRBD1. The germline V gene has CDR1 ENHRY and CDR2 SYGVKD. CDR3 size: 16 residues. This CDR3 is CATSESGTGGYYGYTF. In nucleotides, the CDR3 is TGTGCCACCAGTGAGTCCGGGACAGGGGGCTACTATGGCTACACCTTC.

The V call is TRBV19, the J call TRBJ2-3; no clear D gene. Trimming took off 5 bases at V and 3 bases at J, with 9 bases between the two ends. The germline V gene encodes CDR1 LNHDA and CDR2 SQIVND (reference sequence). The CDR3 contains 13 residues. CDR3 in amino acids: CASSDPATDTQYF. In nucleotides, the CDR3 is TGTGCCAGTAGTGACCCGGCGACAGATACGCAGTATTTT.

The chain uses TRBV18 and TRBJ1-1, with D hard to call. CDR1 and CDR2 from the germline V gene are KGHSH and LQKENI. Deletions cut 3 bases from V and 4 bases from J, with 12 bases between. The CDR3 extends over 14 amino acids. CDR3 in amino acids: CASSPGVAGTEAFF. In DNA, the CDR3 is TGTGCCAGCTCACCCGGGGTGGCCGGCACTGAAGCTTTCTTT.

V usage is TRBV4-1 and J usage is TRBJ2-7; TRBD2 agrees at 10 bases. V shed 0 bases and J 6 bases; nucleotides not matched to a gene: 11. Germline V CDR1 and CDR2: MGHRA, YSYEKL. The CDR3 extends over 17 amino acids. The CDR3 bases are TGCGCCAGCAGCCAAGATCAGGCTAGCGGGAGTAATCGCGAGCAGTACTTC. Translation: CASSQDQASGSNREQYF.